This T cell receptor beta chain stems from a study of regulatory T cells in long-lasting Graves disease. On the study more broadly: Graves' patients, diagnosed recently, had received antithyroid drugs under 3 months.

Worth noting for this clonotype: Its antigen is not known. This clone may be a read error of a much larger clone one base away.

Building the TCR beta libraries relied on iRepertoire HTBI primers, and CDR3 regions underwent Arm-PCR. TCRdb processed the multiplex PCR reads anew with MiXCR; each CDR3 protein has one entry. The sample includes about 620,000 distinct CDR3 sequences, around 15% of them seen just once. CDR3 size: 17 residues. Germline values: CDR1 SGHTA, CDR2 FQGNSA. Findings and caveats of the study: It was peripheral blood alone, not thyroid tissue, that was studied.

Time point described: newly diagnosed GD, antithyroid drugs for less than 3 months. The TCR library was made from RNA extracted from PBMCs. These data were also reused for a study on T cells in Graves' hyperthyroidism and ophthalmopathy. From that paper: Stable Graves' hyperthyroidism meant no ophthalmopathy progression within 18 months. Model output signaled ophthalmopathy a median roughly 6.1 months ahead of onset.

Sequencing used peripheral blood mononuclear cells (PBMCs), obtained at new diagnosis, from a patient treated with antithyroid drugs. The chain has TRBV7-2 and TRBJ2-2; either TRBD1 or TRBD2 may supply D (5 bases each). This sequence originates from a woman aged 25 to 45 with Graves disease. This chain's CDR3 is CAGSPLGLGTITGELFF. CDR3 in DNA: TGTGCCGGCAGCCCCCTCGGGTTGGGGACCATCACCGGGGAGCTGTTTTTT. Full variable domain (rest looked up from reference TRBV7-2 and TRBJ2-2): GAGVSQSPSNKVTEKGKDVELRCDPISGHTALYWYRQSLGQGLEFLIYFQGNSAPDKSGLPSDRFSAERTGGSVSTLTIQRTQQEDSAVYLCAGSPLGLGTITGELFFGEGSRLTVL.